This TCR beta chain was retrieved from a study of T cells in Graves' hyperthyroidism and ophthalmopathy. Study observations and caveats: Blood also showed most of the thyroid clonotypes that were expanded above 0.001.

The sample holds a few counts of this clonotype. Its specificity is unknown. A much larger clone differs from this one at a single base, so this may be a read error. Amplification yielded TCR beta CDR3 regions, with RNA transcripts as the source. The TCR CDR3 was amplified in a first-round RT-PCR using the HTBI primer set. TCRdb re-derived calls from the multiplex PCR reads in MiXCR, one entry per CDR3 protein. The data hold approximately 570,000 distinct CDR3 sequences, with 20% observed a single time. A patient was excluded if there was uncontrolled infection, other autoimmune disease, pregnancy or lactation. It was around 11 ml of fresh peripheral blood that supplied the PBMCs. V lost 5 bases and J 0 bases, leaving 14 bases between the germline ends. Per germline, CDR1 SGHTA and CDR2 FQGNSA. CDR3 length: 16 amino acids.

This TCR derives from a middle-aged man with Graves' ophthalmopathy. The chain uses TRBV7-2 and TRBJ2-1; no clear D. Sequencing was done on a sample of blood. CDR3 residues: CASSATETSSYNEQFF. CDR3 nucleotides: TGTGCCAGCAGCGCAACCGAGACCAGCTCCTACAATGAGCAGTTCTTC.